This T cell receptor beta chain was recovered during a study of blood T cell repertoires in COVID-19. The overall study: Sample material is recorded as cDNA or gDNA derived from T cells, B-cell-depleted T cells, or PBMCs.

Per the original methods: Amplification with reference gene primers provided the estimates of nucleated cell counts. Sequencing was performed with immunoSEQ multiplex PCR; in TCRdb, only in-frame clones are kept and a portion is missing. Clonal size and the V and J genes are those of that table, whereas D and trimming came from the DNA. The repertoire holds 200,000 or so clones, with around nine tenths as singletons. Germline V gene data show CDR1 as SGDLS and CDR2 as YYNGEE. Trimming removed 1 base at V and 5 bases at J, with 7 bases between. This CDR3 contains 13 residues. The chain recombines TRBV9 with TRBJ1-5; no reliable D call. Material: peripheral blood. The source of this sequence is a man between 60 and 75 years old with COVID-19, enrolled during active disease. The DNA for the CDR3 is TGTGCCAGCAGCGTAAGGGAGGATCAGCCCCAGCATTTT. Protein product: CASSVREDQPQHF.